This T cell receptor (beta chain) was identified during a study of blood T cell repertoires in COVID-19. This CDR3 spans 13 amino acids. V dropped 3 bases and J dropped 3 bases, with 9 bases sitting between them. Those enrolled, adults aged roughly 18 to 95 years, came from 24 US areas. Which cohort a participant joined came from the clinical history participants gave. The data were produced by immunoSEQ multiplex PCR, yet TCRdb's version contains in-frame clones alone and is incomplete. The sample has around 420,000 clones, approximately 91% seen once. Sequencing input: PBMCs or T cells enriched from blood (not recorded which). The sequence derives from a woman between 40 and 55 years old with acute COVID-19. The V gene is TRBV12-3 or TRBV12-4, the J gene TRBJ2-7; weak D call: TRBD2 (5 bases). The CDR3 loop reads CASSLGRGYEQYF. CDR3 in DNA: TGTGCCAGCAGTTTGGGGAGAGGCTACGAGCAGTACTTC.